These 2 T cell receptor beta chains originate from one sample sequenced in a study of blood T cell repertoires in COVID-19. Assay: immunoSEQ multiplex PCR; the TCRdb copy retains only in-frame clones and omits some. The sample includes about 160,000 clones, roughly 90% of them seen just once. The sample consisted of peripheral blood. The receptor set was obtained from a man between 25 and 39 years old with COVID-19, enrolled during active disease.

DNA for the CDR3: TGCAGCGTTGATCACAGCTATCCAGTCCCGGGAGTGACCTACGAGCAGTACTTC. It specifies CSVDHSYPVPGVTYEQYF. The chain is built from TRBV29-1 and TRBJ2-7; possible D gene TRBD2, 6 bases. Germline V lookup: CDR1 SQVTM, CDR2 ANQGSEA. The CDR3 extends over 18 amino acids. V was clipped by 3 bases and J by 2 bases, with 26 bases between them.

The chain joins TRBV20-1 to TRBJ1-2; no clear D gene. The CDR3 runs 11 residues. V was trimmed by 2 bases and J by 8 bases, leaving 9 bases between them. Per germline, CDR1 DFQATT and CDR2 SNEGSKA (reference sequence). As DNA, the CDR3 is TGCAGTGCTAGATTAGACTCCGGCTACACCTTC. Amino acid sequence: CSARLDSGYTF.